This TCR beta chain was sequenced in a study of shared clonotypes between healthy human individuals. Background on the study: A couple of women and a few men aged 18 to 49 served as donors.

Data came from immunoSEQ multiplex PCR; TCRdb stores just in-frame clones and leaves some out. The repertoire includes approximately 2.5 million clones, approximately 93% of them detected once, and 0.36% sits in the top ten. Germline-derived CDR1 and CDR2 are KGHSH and LQKENI. V lost 2 bases to trimming and J lost 6 bases; unmatched junction nucleotides: 14. The CDR3 covers 17 residues. The TCR was taken from a man younger than 30 in good health. Some clones in this sample may be carry-over from other donors' samples. V usage is TRBV18 and J usage is TRBJ1-1; TRBD1 matches at 8 bases. The specimen was naive CD4+ T cells from PBMCs. As for subset: CD45RA+ positively selected. This chain's CDR3 is CASSPAPGQAGGPEAFF. The CDR3 DNA sequence: TGTGCCAGCTCACCAGCACCGGGACAGGCTGGGGGGCCTGAAGCTTTCTTT.